Listed below are T cell receptor beta chains from one sample, sequenced in a study of T cells in Graves' hyperthyroidism and ophthalmopathy. TCRdb re-derived calls from the multiplex PCR reads in MiXCR, one entry per CDR3 protein. The sample lists approximately 380,000 distinct CDR3 sequences; approximately 17% were seen once. Sequencing was performed on blood. The receptors were gathered from a man aged 18 to 29 with Graves' ophthalmopathy. CDR3s include the opening cysteine and the closing phenylalanine or tryptophan. A D gene is named only where the DNA matches it firmly. For some rows the clone size is stated as once, few or many, or as a class when expanded; others skip it.

v_call: TRBV5-6; clone_size: .; j_call: TRBJ2-3; d_call: .; cdr3_nt: TGTGCCAGCAGTTTTGGGAGTACAGGTACGCAGTATTTT; cdr3_aa: CASSFGSTGTQYF
v_call: TRBV7-3; clone_size: .; j_call: TRBJ2-2; d_call: TRBD2; cdr3_nt: TGTGCCAGCAGCAGCGGGCTAGCGGGGGGCCCGGGGAGGACCGGGGAGCTGTTTTTT; cdr3_aa: CASSSGLAGGPGRTGELFF
v_call: TRBV15; clone_size: many; j_call: TRBJ2-1; d_call: TRBD2; cdr3_nt: TGTGCCACCAGCAGAGGACTAGCCGATGAGCAGTTCTTC; cdr3_aa: CATSRGLADEQFF
v_call: TRBV20-1; clone_size: .; j_call: TRBJ1-2; d_call: .; cdr3_nt: TGCAGTGCTCGAGGGAGAGGCTACACCTTC; cdr3_aa: CSARGRGYTF
v_call: TRBV3-1; clone_size: .; j_call: TRBJ2-6; d_call: .; cdr3_nt: TGTGCCAGCAGCCAAGTGGGGGCTGGGGCCAACGTCCTGACTTTC; cdr3_aa: CASSQVGAGANVLTF
v_call: TRBV6-1; clone_size: many; j_call: TRBJ2-7; d_call: TRBD1; cdr3_nt: TGTGCCAGCAGCAGACAGGGGGCAAATTTCTACGAGCAGTACTTC; cdr3_aa: CASSRQGANFYEQYF
v_call: TRBV9; clone_size: .; j_call: TRBJ2-5; d_call: TRBD2; cdr3_nt: TGTGCCAGCAGCGGGGGGACTAGCCCCGGGGAGACCCAGTACTTC; cdr3_aa: CASSGGTSPGETQYF
v_call: TRBV9; clone_size: .; j_call: TRBJ1-3; d_call: .; cdr3_nt: TGTGCCAGCAGCGTGACAGCCTCTGGAAACACCATATATTTT; cdr3_aa: CASSVTASGNTIYF
v_call: TRBV9; clone_size: .; j_call: TRBJ2-1; d_call: .; cdr3_nt: TGTGCCAGCAGCGTAGAACAGGCCCCCTACAATGAGCAGTTCTTC; cdr3_aa: CASSVEQAPYNEQFF
v_call: TRBV3-1; clone_size: many; j_call: TRBJ2-7; d_call: .; cdr3_nt: TGTGCCAGCAGCCTGGGGCCGGACCCTACCTCCTACGAGCAGTACTTC; cdr3_aa: CASSLGPDPTSYEQYF
v_call: TRBV7-2; clone_size: many; j_call: TRBJ1-1; d_call: .; cdr3_nt: TGTGCCAGCAGCCGAAAAGGGGGGAGCAAAACTGAAGCTTTCTTT; cdr3_aa: CASSRKGGSKTEAFF
v_call: TRBV6-2/TRBV6-3; clone_size: many; j_call: TRBJ1-1; d_call: .; cdr3_nt: TGTGCCAGCAGTCGACTGAACACTGAAGCTTTCTTT; cdr3_aa: CASSRLNTEAFF
v_call: TRBV12-3/TRBV12-4; clone_size: .; j_call: TRBJ2-2; d_call: .; cdr3_nt: TGTGCCAGCAGCCCAGGCCCAAAAAGACCGGGGACCGGGGAGCTGTTTTTT; cdr3_aa: CASSPGPKRPGTGELFF
v_call: TRBV2; clone_size: many; j_call: TRBJ2-1; d_call: TRBD2; cdr3_nt: TGTGCCAGCAGCCACACGGGGCTAGCGGGGGATCCTGACTACAATGAGCAGTTCTTC; cdr3_aa: CASSHTGLAGDPDYNEQFF
v_call: TRBV5-1; clone_size: .; j_call: TRBJ2-5; d_call: .; cdr3_nt: TGCGCCAGCCGCTGGGGATCAGGGTTTGGGGAGGCCCAGTACTTC; cdr3_aa: CASRWGSGFGEAQYF
v_call: TRBV6-5; clone_size: .; j_call: TRBJ1-4; d_call: TRBD1; cdr3_nt: TGTGCCAGCAGTTACGGGGACAGGGGGCTCAGTGAAAAACTGTTTTTT; cdr3_aa: CASSYGDRGLSEKLFF
v_call: TRBV5-1; clone_size: .; j_call: TRBJ1-1; d_call: .; cdr3_nt: TGCGCCAGCAGCTTGGTGGTAGAAGGGCCCACTGAAGCTTTCTTT; cdr3_aa: CASSLVVEGPTEAFF
v_call: TRBV11-3; clone_size: many; j_call: TRBJ2-2; d_call: .; cdr3_nt: TGTGCCAGCAGCTTTGGGGGCGGAACCGGGGAGCTGTTTTTT; cdr3_aa: CASSFGGGTGELFF
v_call: TRBV11-3; clone_size: many; j_call: TRBJ2-3; d_call: TRBD2; cdr3_nt: TGTGCCAGCAGCTTAGCGGGGGGGCGCGCAGATACGCAGTATTTT; cdr3_aa: CASSLAGGRADTQYF
v_call: TRBV2; clone_size: .; j_call: TRBJ1-6; d_call: TRBD1; cdr3_nt: TGTGCCGGCAGGGGGGCCACCTATAATTCACCCCTCCACTTT; cdr3_aa: CAGRGATYNSPLHF
v_call: TRBV7-2; clone_size: .; j_call: TRBJ2-5; d_call: .; cdr3_nt: TGTGCCAGCAGCTGTTCAGGGTTGGAGACCCAGTACTTC; cdr3_aa: CASSCSGLETQYF
v_call: TRBV6-4; clone_size: .; j_call: TRBJ2-3; d_call: .; cdr3_nt: TGTGCCAGCAGTGAGGCCGGGACCAAGGGCGCAGATACGCAGTATTTT; cdr3_aa: CASSEAGTKGADTQYF
v_call: TRBV6-1; clone_size: .; j_call: TRBJ2-1; d_call: TRBD1; cdr3_nt: TGTGCCAGCGGTGTAACCGGGACAGGGGGCAATGAGCAGTTCTTC; cdr3_aa: CASGVTGTGGNEQFF
v_call: TRBV6-2/TRBV6-3; clone_size: .; j_call: TRBJ2-7; d_call: TRBD1; cdr3_nt: TGTGCCAGCAGTTACTCGGGGGACAGGTTCTACGAGCAGTGCTTC; cdr3_aa: CASSYSGDRFYEQCF
v_call: TRBV6-1; clone_size: many; j_call: TRBJ1-1; d_call: .; cdr3_nt: TGTGCCAGCAATGAAGACCTGAACACTGAAGCTTTCTTT; cdr3_aa: CASNEDLNTEAFF
v_call: TRBV28; clone_size: .; j_call: TRBJ1-4; d_call: .; cdr3_nt: TGTGCCAGCAGCCCGAACGGGGGATGGGGTGAAAAACTGTTTTTT; cdr3_aa: CASSPNGGWGEKLFF
v_call: TRBV10-3; clone_size: .; j_call: TRBJ2-7; d_call: .; cdr3_nt: TGTGCCATCCAGAGGGCAGAACCCCTGACCTACGAGCAGTACTTC; cdr3_aa: CAIQRAEPLTYEQYF
v_call: TRBV7-3; clone_size: few; j_call: TRBJ1-4; d_call: TRBD1; cdr3_nt: TGTGCCAGCAGCTTATCTTCCAGGGGGGAACTGTTTTTT; cdr3_aa: CASSLSSRGELFF
v_call: TRBV6-5; clone_size: few; j_call: TRBJ1-4; d_call: .; cdr3_nt: TGTGCCAGCAGTTACGTGACAGGAACCGAAAAACTGTTTTTT; cdr3_aa: CASSYVTGTEKLFF
v_call: TRBV6-2/TRBV6-3; clone_size: .; j_call: TRBJ2-1; d_call: TRBD2; cdr3_nt: TGTGCCAGCACTCCTAGCGGGGCTTACAATGAGCAGTTCTTC; cdr3_aa: CASTPSGAYNEQFF
v_call: TRBV4-2; clone_size: .; j_call: TRBJ2-3; d_call: TRBD2; cdr3_nt: TGTGCCAGCAGCCAAACTAGCGGGGGAGTGGATACGCAGTATTTT; cdr3_aa: CASSQTSGGVDTQYF
v_call: TRBV12-3/TRBV12-4; clone_size: many; j_call: TRBJ1-2; d_call: .; cdr3_nt: TGTGCCAGCAGTTTTTTCAGGGACAACTATGGCTACACCTTC; cdr3_aa: CASSFFRDNYGYTF
v_call: TRBV3-1; clone_size: .; j_call: TRBJ2-5; d_call: .; cdr3_nt: TGTGCCAGCAGCCAGGGGGACCTTGATGGGACCCAGTACTTC; cdr3_aa: CASSQGDLDGTQYF
v_call: TRBV2; clone_size: many; j_call: TRBJ2-5; d_call: TRBD1; cdr3_nt: TGTGCCAGCACCCGGGACAGGGGTTCGGAGACCCAGTACTTC; cdr3_aa: CASTRDRGSETQYF
v_call: TRBV12-3/TRBV12-4; clone_size: many; j_call: TRBJ2-2; d_call: TRBD2; cdr3_nt: TGTGCCAGCAGTTTCGTCTGGCGGGGGGGCCTAATAACCGGGGAGCTGTTTTTT; cdr3_aa: CASSFVWRGGLITGELFF
v_call: TRBV6-6; clone_size: .; j_call: TRBJ1-5; d_call: .; cdr3_nt: TGTGCCAGCAGTTACTCGCGGGACGGCAATCAGCCCCAGCATTTT; cdr3_aa: CASSYSRDGNQPQHF
v_call: TRBV9; clone_size: .; j_call: TRBJ1-1; d_call: .; cdr3_nt: TGTGCCAGCAGAGGGGACGACAGCATGAACACTGAAGCTTTCTTT; cdr3_aa: CASRGDDSMNTEAFF
v_call: TRBV2; clone_size: many; j_call: TRBJ2-7; d_call: .; cdr3_nt: TGTGCCAGCAGTGAAGGTTCGCTGATCCTCTACGAGCAGTACTTC; cdr3_aa: CASSEGSLILYEQYF
v_call: TRBV27; clone_size: .; j_call: TRBJ1-5; d_call: TRBD1; cdr3_nt: TGTGCCAGCAGACCAACAGGGGTCTCTCAGCCCCAGCATTTT; cdr3_aa: CASRPTGVSQPQHF
v_call: TRBV20-1; clone_size: .; j_call: TRBJ2-3; d_call: .; cdr3_nt: TGCAGTGCCATTCTGAGCTCCGGGACCTTCACAGATACGCAGTATTTT; cdr3_aa: CSAILSSGTFTDTQYF
v_call: TRBV7-3; clone_size: many; j_call: TRBJ2-3; d_call: TRBD2; cdr3_nt: TGTGCCAGCAGCTTAAATAGCGGGGGCCTCGATACGCAGTATTTT; cdr3_aa: CASSLNSGGLDTQYF
v_call: TRBV4-1; clone_size: .; j_call: TRBJ1-1; d_call: .; cdr3_nt: TGCGCCAGCAGCCAAGCATTGAGGACGAACACTGAAGCTTTCTTT; cdr3_aa: CASSQALRTNTEAFF
v_call: TRBV7-7; clone_size: many; j_call: TRBJ2-3; d_call: .; cdr3_nt: TGTGCCAGCAGCCGTTCCCCCCTTGGGACAGATACGCAGTATTTT; cdr3_aa: CASSRSPLGTDTQYF
v_call: TRBV6-1; clone_size: many; j_call: TRBJ1-4; d_call: .; cdr3_nt: TGTGCCAGCAGTGGGGGGACACGGAATGAAAAACTGTTTTTT; cdr3_aa: CASSGGTRNEKLFF
v_call: TRBV19; clone_size: .; j_call: TRBJ1-2; d_call: .; cdr3_nt: TGTGCCAGTAGTCCCGGGGACTTCGATCGAGGCTACACCTTC; cdr3_aa: CASSPGDFDRGYTF